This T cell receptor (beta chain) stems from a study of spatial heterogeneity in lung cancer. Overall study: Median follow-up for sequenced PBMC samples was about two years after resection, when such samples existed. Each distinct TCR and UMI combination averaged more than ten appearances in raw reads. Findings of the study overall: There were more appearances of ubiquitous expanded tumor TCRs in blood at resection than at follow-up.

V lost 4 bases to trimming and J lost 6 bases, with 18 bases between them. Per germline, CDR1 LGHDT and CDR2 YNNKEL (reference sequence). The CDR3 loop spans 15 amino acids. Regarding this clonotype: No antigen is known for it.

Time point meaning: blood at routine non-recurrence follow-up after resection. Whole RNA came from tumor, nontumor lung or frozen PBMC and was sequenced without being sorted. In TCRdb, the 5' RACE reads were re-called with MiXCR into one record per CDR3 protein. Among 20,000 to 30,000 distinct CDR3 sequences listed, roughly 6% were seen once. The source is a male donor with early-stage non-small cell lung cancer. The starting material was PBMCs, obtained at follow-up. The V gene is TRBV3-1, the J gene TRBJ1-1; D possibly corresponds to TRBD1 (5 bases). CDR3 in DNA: TGTGCCAGCAGCCTATCGGCGGGGCGCAAGGCTGAAGCTTTCTTT. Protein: CASSLSAGRKAEAFF.